One and the same sample provided the 2 T cell receptor beta chains below, sequenced in a study of blood T cell repertoires in COVID-19. Using immunoSEQ multiplex PCR, the repertoire was profiled, and TCRdb retains in-frame clones only, with some absent. The sample includes under 25,000 clones, around 80% of them seen just once. Material: peripheral blood. These receptor sequences come from a woman of 80 years or more with acute or convalescent COVID-19.

This chain uses TRBV19 with TRBJ2-7; 9 bases are a match to TRBD2. The CDR3 length is 17 residues. The V gene's germline CDR1 is LNHDA and CDR2 SQIVND (reference sequence). The trim removed 2 bases at V and 0 bases at J, leaving 8 bases unmatched. The CDR3 protein is CASSISSGKASSYEQYF. CDR3 nucleotide sequence: TGTGCCAGTAGTATATCTAGCGGGAAGGCAAGCTCCTACGAGCAGTACTTC. The complete variable domain, with remaining parts taken from reference TRBV19 and TRBJ2-7, reads DGGITQSPKYLFRKEGQNVTLSCEQNLNHDAMYWYRQDPGQGLRLIYYSQIVNDFQKGDIAEGYSVSREKKESFPLTVTSAQKNPTAFYLCASSISSGKASSYEQYFGPGTRLTVT.

The rearrangement links TRBV18 to TRBJ1-2; possibly TRBD1 for D (5 bases). Germline CDR1 reads KGHSH; CDR2 reads LQKENI. Trimming took off 6 bases at V and 6 bases at J, with 14 bases between the two ends. This CDR3 spans 13 amino acids. The CDR3 coding sequence is TGTGCCAGCTCCCTCGGGAGGGGTGATGGCTACACCTTC. Amino acids: CASSLGRGDGYTF. Looking up the rest from reference TRBV18 and TRBJ1-2 gives the full variable domain: NAGVMQNPRHLVRRRGQEARLRCSPMKGHSHVYWYRQLPEEGLKFMVYLQKENIIDESGMPKERFSAEFPKEGPSILRIQQVVRGDSAAYFCASSLGRGDGYTFGSGTRLTVV.